The 5 T cell receptor beta chains given below trace back to one sample, sequenced in a study of response to subunit inactivated influenza vaccine. TCRdb reprocessed the RT-PCR reads with MiXCR, giving one entry per CDR3 protein. The profile shows approximately 530,000 distinct CDR3 sequences, under 15% of them singletons. The sequenced sample was PBMCs from blood, obtained about 40 days after vaccination. Source of these receptors: a man aged 50-59 years who received an inactivated influenza vaccine.

This sequence joins TRBV4-3 and TRBJ1-6; perhaps TRBD1 as D (5 bases). Looked up from germline, CDR1 is LGHNA and CDR2 is YSLEER. Trimming left V 0 bases short and J 9 bases short, with 9 bases between. The CDR3 spans 14 residues. CDR3 sequence reads: CASSQEVGGSPLHF. Here the CDR3 DNA reads TGCGCCAGCAGCCAAGAAGTTGGGGGTTCACCCCTCCACTTT.

This clonotype was picked up a small number of times. In nucleotides, the CDR3 is TGTGCCAGCAGCCAAGAGGGGACGGGGGGACGAGAGACCCAGTACTTC. This encodes CASSQEGTGGRETQYF. V gene TRBV3-1 combines with J gene TRBJ2-5; 7 bases are a match to TRBD2. This CDR3 has 16 amino acids. V shed 0 bases and J 4 bases; nucleotides not matched to a gene: 8. Germline V gene lookup returns CDR1 LGHDT and CDR2 YNNKEL (reference sequence).

This clonotype was picked up many times. The chain links TRBV12-3 or TRBV12-4 to TRBJ2-7; 8 positions agree with TRBD1. Trimming took 6 bases from V and 7 from J; bases not matched to a gene: 8. The CDR3 totals 13 residues. CDR3 sequence (DNA): TGTGCCAGCAGCGCGGACAGGGTGGGGGAGCAGTACTTC. This codes for CASSADRVGEQYF.

This clonotype turned up a few times. The V call is TRBV4-2, the J call TRBJ1-4; a weak D match, TRBD1 (5 bases). Germline V gene lookup returns CDR1 LGHNA and CDR2 YNFKEQ. V dropped 0 bases and J dropped 7 bases, with 9 bases sitting between them. CDR3 length: 14 amino acids. The CDR3 loop is CASSQDRAGEKLFF. The DNA for the CDR3 is TGTGCCAGCAGCCAAGACAGGGCGGGTGAAAAACTGTTTTTT.

This clonotype showed up just once. This chain uses TRBV28 with TRBJ2-3, with TRBD1 identical over 12 bases. Losses at the gene ends were 6 bases for V and 4 bases for J; bases not matched to a gene: 5. The CDR3 contains 15 residues. Germline V gene sequence: CDR1 MDHEN, CDR2 SYDVKM. The CDR3 here is CASRAGTGGPDTQYF. CDR3 in DNA: TGTGCCAGCAGAGCCGGGACAGGGGGCCCAGATACGCAGTATTTT.